The T cell receptor (beta chain) under discussion was sequenced for a study of shared clonotypes between healthy human individuals. Naive CD8 cells, CD45RO-negative and positively selected for CCR7, excluded terminally differentiated effector memory CD45RA+ cells. Sequencing was performed with immunoSEQ multiplex PCR; in TCRdb, only in-frame clones are kept and a portion is missing. Seen here are about 2.2 million clones, 85% to 95% observed once, and the top ten hold more than 1.5%. Sequencing was performed on naive CD8+ T cells from PBMCs. This clonotype originated in a man aged 18 to 29 in good health. Some clones in this sample may be carry-over from other donors' samples.

The CDR3 DNA is TGTGCCAGCAGCTCGACGGTCCGGGGTCACTATGGCTACACCTTC. Encoded protein: CASSSTVRGHYGYTF. The V call is TRBV7-8, the J call TRBJ1-2; D is unresolved. The V end lost 4 bases, the J end lost 3 bases, and 15 bases lay between the germline ends. CDR3 size: 15 residues. CDR1 is SGHVS and CDR2 is FQNEAQ in the germline V gene.